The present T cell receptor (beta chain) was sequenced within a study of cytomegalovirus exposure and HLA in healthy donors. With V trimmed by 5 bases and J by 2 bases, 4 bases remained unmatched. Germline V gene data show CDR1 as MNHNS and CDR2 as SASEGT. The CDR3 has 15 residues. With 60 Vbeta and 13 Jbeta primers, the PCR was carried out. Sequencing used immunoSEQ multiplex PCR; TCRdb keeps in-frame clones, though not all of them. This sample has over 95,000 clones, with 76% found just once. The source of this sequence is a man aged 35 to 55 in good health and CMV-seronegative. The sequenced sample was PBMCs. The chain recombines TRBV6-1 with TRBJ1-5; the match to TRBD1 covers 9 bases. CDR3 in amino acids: CASSKDRGGNQPQHF. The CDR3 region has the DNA TGTGCCAGCAGTAAGGACAGGGGAGGCAATCAGCCCCAGCATTTT.